This TCR beta chain was sequenced during a study of blood T cell repertoires in COVID-19 (dated by TCRdb to 2019 to 2021). Broadly, across the study: The collaborator samples originated in the United States, Italy and Spain and spanned the acute and convalescent phases of COVID-19. The prospective study material was composed of cDNA or gDNA derived from T cells, B-cell-depleted T cells, or PBMCs. The dataset comprised deeply sampled blood TCRbeta repertoires from subjects exposed to, actively infected with, or recovered from COVID-19. The repertoires were released in a freely available public database meant as a resource for research on the immune response to SARS-CoV-2. The samples were drawn from two sources: the first 160 participants of the ongoing ImmuneRACE study, and 1,200 or so subjects contributed by 6 global collaborators. The sample metadata nearly always contained a de-identified subject ID, COVID-19 status, age in years and sex. HLA class I and class II types, where available, came from metadata supplied by the sample provider rather than from assay-based typing. The paper as a whole reports these results and caveats: The amount of clinical and demographic metadata varied by source and participant and was provided uncurated.

To note about this clone: This receptor's antigen is unknown. Per-base qualities were not stored, and no clone one base away is much larger.

Sequences SGHRS (CDR1) and YFSETQ (CDR2) are obtained from the germline V gene. The CDR3, cysteine through phenylalanine, is 14 amino acids long. Only the CDR3 DNA stays, 42 bases, in frame from base 1. Here V drops 7 bases and J drops 6 bases, and the junction holds 10 bases not matched to any gene. TCRbeta CDR3 regions were amplified from genomic DNA by means of the immunoSEQ Assay, a bias-controlled multiplex PCR. As for the original processing: The number of nucleated cells in each sample was estimated from the amplification of reference gene primers within the assay. Sequence reads were collapsed and filtered to measure the absolute abundance of every unique TCRbeta CDR3 rearrangement. For each sample, productive Simpson clonality was calculated as the square root of Simpson's diversity index over productive rearrangements. The table comes from immuneACCESS by way of TCRdb, which keeps in-frame sequences with V and J called. Part of the clones is missing from these tables; in studies checked, under half for an unresolved V gene and the rest for unknown reasons. V, J and clone size were drawn from that table, and D and trimming were deduced from the DNA. This sample gives roughly 250,000 clones in total; around 89% of them show up just once. 8% to 10% of the sample is in the top ten clones.

In the prospective study, participants were roughly 18 to 95 years old, resided in 25 or so geographic areas of the United States, and were enrolled through a virtual design. In the prospective study, participants were assigned to cohorts based on the clinical history participants reported in a screening survey and a study questionnaire. ImmuneRACE Cohort 3 recovered participants were defined by two consecutive negative NP/OP PCR tests, healthcare professional clearance, or symptom resolution. Each participant in the prospective study had whole blood, serum and a nasopharyngeal or oropharyngeal swab collected by mobile phlebotomists. Participants in the prospective study had the option to provide additional blood draws and questionnaires over a roughly 2-month period. Prospective study blood samples were shipped either frozen or at room temperature before DNA extraction.

The TCR comes from a man aged 40-50 years who had recovered from COVID-19. The V and J genes are TRBV5-1 and TRBJ2-1; TRBD1 fits 7 bases in the junction. The sample was PBMCs or T cells enriched from blood (not recorded which). The bases read TGCGCCAGCCTCCCTGGACAGGCTGGCAATGAGCAGTTCTTC. Translated, this gives CASLPGQAGNEQFF.